This TCR beta chain was sequenced for a study of cytomegalovirus exposure and HLA in healthy donors. General study points: In a later analysis, HLA-associated beta chains showed higher expansion and lower generation probabilities than comparable chains. HLA alleles showed associations with fewer than 20,000 TCR beta sequences in a later analysis, at a 0.05 false discovery rate. A few CMV-associated chains were confirmed in vitro to be specific for CMV antigens. A later analysis reportedly found that, within productive TCRs, an Asian-associated ancestry cluster had fewer N-insertions than the mean observed across the roughly 730 donors.

V lost 4 bases to trimming and J lost 6 bases, with 16 bases between them. Germline assignment: CDR1 SGHAT and CDR2 FQNNGV. The CDR3 contains 15 residues. This clone was observed a few times. Its target is not known. Primers: 60 Vbeta forward and 13 Jbeta reverse. Sequenced by immunoSEQ multiplex PCR; TCRdb stores in-frame clones only, minus some. Of 90,000 to 150,000 clones listed, approximately 80% are singletons. The clonotype originates from a woman aged 18-35 years in good health and CMV-seronegative. Sequenced: PBMCs. This chain uses TRBV11-2 with TRBJ2-1; D is perhaps TRBD2 (5 bases). The CDR3 reads CASSSGEIGLNEQFF. In nucleotides, the CDR3 is TGTGCCAGCAGCTCCGGGGAGATCGGCCTCAATGAGCAGTTCTTC.